A single sample is the source of the 12 T cell receptor beta chains below, sequenced in a study of PD-L1 blockade in urothelial cancer. Data came from immunoSEQ multiplex PCR; TCRdb stores just in-frame clones and leaves some out. The data hold over 75,000 clones, with around 89% observed a single time. Indicated time point: pretreatment peripheral blood. This sample comprised PBMCs, obtained around atezolizumab (anti-PD-L1) treatment. These receptors all stem from an elderly woman with urothelial cancer.

This sequence joins TRBV27 and TRBJ2-7; 7 bases line up with TRBD2. CDR3 length: 13 residues. The J segment lost 1 base and the V segment lost 3 bases, leaving 0 bases of the junction unmatched. The germline V gene has CDR1 MNHEY and CDR2 SMNVEV (reference sequence). The CDR3 loop reads CASSLGGSYEQYF. The CDR3 coding sequence is TGTGCCAGCAGTTTGGGGGGGTCCTACGAGCAGTACTTC.

The J gene is TRBJ1-5, the V gene TRBV6-1; no definite D call. This CDR3 has 16 residues. Germline CDR1 is MNHNS and CDR2 is SASEGT. V lost 1 base and J lost 0, with 10 bases in between. The CDR3 sequence: CASSEEAAYSNQPQHF. The CDR3 DNA follows: TGTGCCAGCAGTGAAGAGGCGGCTTATAGCAATCAGCCCCAGCATTTT.

This clone appeared a few times. This chain links TRBV7-7 with TRBJ2-5; the D gene is possibly TRBD2 (6 bases). The CDR3 covers 14 residues. V lost 1 base to trimming and J lost 2 bases, with 8 bases between them. Germline loops: CDR1 SSHAT, CDR2 FNYEAQ (reference sequence). The chain's CDR3 is CASSLGRGQETQYF. The CDR3 bases are TGTGCCAGCAGCTTAGGACGGGGGCAAGAGACCCAGTACTTC.

The DNA for the CDR3 is TGTGCCAGCAGTTACTCGATTGGGAGGAGCTCCTACGAGCAGTACTTC. Encoded protein: CASSYSIGRSSYEQYF. The rearrangement uses TRBV6-6 and TRBJ2-7, with D possibly being TRBD2 (6 bases). CDR1 and CDR2 (germline): MNHNY, SVGAGI (reference sequence). V gave up 0 bases and J gave up 0 bases, with 12 bases separating them. The CDR3 totals 16 residues.

The J gene is TRBJ2-4, the V gene TRBV19; 7 bases map to TRBD1. V shed 6 bases and J 6 bases; nucleotides not matched to a gene: 5. CDR1 and CDR2 (germline): LNHDA, SQIVND (reference sequence). This CDR3 has 13 amino acids. The CDR3 here is CASSGQELNIQYF. CDR3 nucleotides: TGTGCCAGTAGCGGACAGGAGTTAAACATTCAGTACTTC.

The CDR3 reads CASSYSSAGLGYEQYF. The CDR3 nucleotides are TGTGCCAGCAGTTACTCGTCCGCAGGATTGGGCTACGAGCAGTACTTC. J is TRBJ2-7 and V is TRBV6-6, with D uncertain. This CDR3 contains 16 residues. Trimming left V 0 bases short and J 3 bases short, with 15 bases between. From germline, CDR1 is MNHNY and CDR2 SVGAGI (reference sequence).

The CDR3 DNA reads as TGTGCCAGTAGCCGGGGCGGGGCCACAGATACGCAGTATTTT. It encodes CASSRGGATDTQYF. V and J are TRBV19 and TRBJ2-3; the D gene is possibly TRBD2 (6 bases). Looked up from germline, CDR1 is LNHDA and CDR2 is SQIVND (reference sequence). Trimming removed 6 bases at V and 2 bases at J, with 12 bases between. The CDR3 length is 14 residues.

The genes are TRBV6-6 and TRBJ1-1; D not resolved. The V end lost 4 bases, the J end lost 10 bases, and 10 bases lay between the germline ends. The CDR3 runs 11 residues. Germline V gene lookup returns CDR1 MNHNY and CDR2 SVGAGI (reference sequence). The CDR3: CASSSRVLAFF. Written as DNA, the CDR3 is TGTGCCAGCAGTTCCCGCGTACTAGCTTTCTTT.

The chain carries TRBV19 and TRBJ1-1, with TRBD1 as a possible D gene (6 bases). Trimming took 7 bases from V and 3 from J, leaving 12 bases between them. The CDR3 covers 13 residues. Germline CDR1 reads LNHDA; CDR2 reads SQIVND (reference sequence). The CDR3 DNA reads TGTGCCAGTAAGGGCAGGGGAGACACTGAAGCTTTCTTT. Protein: CASKGRGDTEAFF.

This clone was counted a single time. CDR3 DNA: TGCAGTGCTCTAGAGAACACTGAAGCTTTCTTT. Protein sequence: CSALENTEAFF. This chain joins TRBV20-1 and TRBJ1-1; the D is unclear. CDR1 is DFQATT, CDR2 SNEGSKA, per germline (reference sequence). V was cut by 5 bases and J by 1 base, with 5 bases left in between. CDR3 length: 11 residues.

The genes are TRBV28 and TRBJ2-1; TRBD2 aligns across 11 bases. The germline CDR1 and CDR2 sequences are MDHEN and SYDVKM. The CDR3 loop spans 15 amino acids. J was trimmed by 7 bases and V by 5 bases; bases with no gene match: 7. CDR3 protein: CASSLIGLAGNEQFF. The CDR3 coding sequence is TGTGCCAGCAGTCTCATCGGACTAGCGGGTAATGAGCAGTTCTTC. The variable domain in full, with the rest retrieved from reference TRBV28 and TRBJ2-1, is DVKVTQSSRYLVKRTGEKVFLECVQDMDHENMFWYRQDPGLGLRLIYFSYDVKMKEKGDIPEGYSVSREKKERFSLILESASTNQTSMYLCASSLIGLAGNEQFFGPGTRLTVL.

The CDR3 nucleotides are TGTGCCAGCACCCCCGCGGCGCGGGGGGGTAGGAATGAGCAGTTCTTC. Its translation: CASTPAARGGRNEQFF. V is TRBV6-6 and J is TRBJ2-1, with TRBD2 identical over 9 bases. This CDR3 contains 16 residues. Germline CDR1 is MNHNY and CDR2 is SVGAGI (reference sequence). V was clipped by 7 bases and J by 7 bases; unmatched bases: 14.